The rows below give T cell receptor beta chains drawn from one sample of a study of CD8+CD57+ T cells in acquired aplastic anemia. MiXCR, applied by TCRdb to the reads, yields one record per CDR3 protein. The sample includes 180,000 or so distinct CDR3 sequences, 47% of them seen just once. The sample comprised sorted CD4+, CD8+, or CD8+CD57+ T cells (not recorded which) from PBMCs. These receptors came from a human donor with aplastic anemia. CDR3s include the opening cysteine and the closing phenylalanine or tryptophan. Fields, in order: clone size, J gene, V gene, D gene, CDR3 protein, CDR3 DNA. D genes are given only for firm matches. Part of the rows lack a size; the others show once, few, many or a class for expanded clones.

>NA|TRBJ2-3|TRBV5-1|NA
CASSLGRTSTDTQYF
TGCGCCAGCAGCTTGGGCCGGACGAGCACAGATACGCAGTATTTT
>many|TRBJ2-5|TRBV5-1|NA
CASSLFPKETQYF
TGCGCCAGCAGCTTGTTCCCCAAAGAGACCCAGTACTTC
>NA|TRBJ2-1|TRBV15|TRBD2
CATSRTSGAEQFF
TGTGCCACCAGCAGAACTAGCGGGGCCGAGCAGTTCTTC
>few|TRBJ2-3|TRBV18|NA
CASSPPMNSGQGLTDTQYF
TGTGCCAGCTCACCACCGATGAATTCGGGGCAGGGGCTAACAGATACGCAGTATTTT
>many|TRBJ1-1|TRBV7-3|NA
CASSPGTSTEAFF
TGTGCCAGCAGCCCCGGGACGAGCACTGAAGCTTTCTTT
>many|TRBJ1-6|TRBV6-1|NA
CASSEGQLNSPLHF
TGTGCCAGCAGTGAAGGCCAGCTTAATTCACCCCTCCACTTT
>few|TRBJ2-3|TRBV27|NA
CASSSPSSPRDTQYF
TGTGCCAGCAGTTCACCAAGTTCCCCGCGGGATACGCAGTATTTT
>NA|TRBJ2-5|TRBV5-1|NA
CASTQGHSQETQYF
TGCGCCAGCACCCAGGGGCATAGCCAAGAGACCCAGTACTTC
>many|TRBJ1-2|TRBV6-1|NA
CASSPSFQGIIYGYTF
TGTGCCAGCAGCCCTTCCTTCCAGGGGATCATCTATGGCTACACCTTC
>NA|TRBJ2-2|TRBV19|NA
CASSTVPGELSF
TGTGCCAGTAGTACCGTACCCGGGGAGCTGTCTTTT
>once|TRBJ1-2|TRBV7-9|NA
CASSLGSVGYTF
TGTGCCAGCAGCTTAGGGTCTGTGGGCTACACCTTC
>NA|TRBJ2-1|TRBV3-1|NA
CASSQVEAAYNEQFF
TGTGCCAGCAGCCAGGTTGAGGCGGCCTACAATGAGCAGTTCTTC
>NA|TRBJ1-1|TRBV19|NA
CASSIDRAAAFF
TGTGCCAGTAGTATAGACAGGGCGGCCGCTTTCTTT
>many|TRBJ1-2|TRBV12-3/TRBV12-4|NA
CASRGSYGYTF
TGTGCCAGCAGGGGTAGCTATGGCTACACCTTC
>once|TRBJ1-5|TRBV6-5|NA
CASSYAGGESTYQPQHF
TGTGCCAGCAGTTACGCGGGGGGCGAGTCGACTTATCAGCCCCAGCATTTT
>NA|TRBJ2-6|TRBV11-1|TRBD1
CASSPRTGAGANVLTF
TGTGCCAGCAGCCCGAGGACAGGGGCTGGGGCCAACGTCCTGACTTTC
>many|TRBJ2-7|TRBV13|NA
CASSSADNSYEQYF
TGTGCCAGCAGCTCGGCTGACAATAGCTACGAGCAGTACTTC
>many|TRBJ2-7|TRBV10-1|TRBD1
CASSPSDRGPYEQYF
TGCGCCAGCAGTCCCTCGGACAGGGGTCCGTACGAGCAGTACTTC
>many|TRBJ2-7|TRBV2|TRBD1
CASKQQGARTYEQYF
TGTGCCAGCAAGCAGCAGGGGGCAAGGACCTACGAGCAGTACTTC
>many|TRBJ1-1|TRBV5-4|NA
CASSTRFGMNTEAFF
TGTGCCAGCAGTACGCGGTTTGGGATGAACACTGAAGCTTTCTTT
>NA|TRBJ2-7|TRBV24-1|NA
CATSDSPGTSASYEQYF
TGTGCCACCAGTGATTCCCCCGGGACATCGGCTTCCTACGAGCAGTACTTC
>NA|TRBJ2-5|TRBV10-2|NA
CASSETRGIGETQYF
TGCGCCAGCAGTGAGACAAGGGGGATAGGGGAGACCCAGTACTTC
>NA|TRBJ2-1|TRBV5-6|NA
CASSVDRLGLSSYNEQFF
TGTGCCAGCAGCGTTGATAGACTCGGTCTTAGCTCCTACAATGAGCAGTTCTTC
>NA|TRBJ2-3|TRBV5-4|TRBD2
CASSFATSGGPTDTQYF
TGTGCCAGCAGCTTTGCTACTAGCGGGGGGCCCACAGATACGCAGTATTTT
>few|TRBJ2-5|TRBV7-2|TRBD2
CASTLAGGPETQYF
TGTGCCAGCACTCTAGCGGGGGGGCCAGAGACCCAGTACTTC
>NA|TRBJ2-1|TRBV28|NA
CASSLWASGDEQFF
TGTGCCAGCAGTTTATGGGCCTCGGGGGATGAGCAGTTCTTC
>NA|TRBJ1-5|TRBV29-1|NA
CSVGSGWGSGQPQHF
TGCAGCGTTGGCTCAGGGTGGGGTTCGGGTCAGCCCCAGCATTTT
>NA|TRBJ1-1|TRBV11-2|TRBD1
CASSLGRTGRNTEAFF
TGTGCCAGCAGCTTAGGGAGGACAGGGAGGAACACTGAAGCTTTCTTT
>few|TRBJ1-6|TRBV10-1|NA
CARVPGTDKSGAPLHF
TGCGCCAGGGTCCCCGGGACCGACAAAAGCGGGGCACCCCTCCACTTT
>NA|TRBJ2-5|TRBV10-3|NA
CAISAPSDQETQYF
TGTGCCATCAGTGCGCCTAGCGACCAAGAGACCCAGTACTTC
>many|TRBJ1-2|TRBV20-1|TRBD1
CSARDPRTGGGYTF
TGCAGTGCTAGAGATCCAAGGACAGGGGGTGGCTACACCTTC
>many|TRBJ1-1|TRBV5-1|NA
CASSLVQGTTEAFF
TGCGCCAGCAGCTTGGTGCAGGGGACCACTGAAGCTTTCTTT
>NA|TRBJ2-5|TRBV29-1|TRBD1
CSVALTGIQETQYF
TGCAGCGTTGCACTGACAGGGATCCAAGAGACCCAGTACTTC
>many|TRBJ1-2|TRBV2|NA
CASSEALRVVGYTF
TGTGCCAGCAGTGAAGCGCTCAGGGTGGTTGGCTACACCTTC
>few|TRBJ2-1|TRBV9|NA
CASSVGGDAYNEQFF
TGTGCCAGCAGCGTAGGCGGGGATGCCTACAATGAGCAGTTCTTC
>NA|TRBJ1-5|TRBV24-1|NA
CATSDRGGGNQPQHF
TGTGCCACCAGTGACCGAGGGGGGGGCAATCAGCCCCAGCATTTT
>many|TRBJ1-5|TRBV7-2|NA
CASSLAATDRRQPQHF
TGTGCCAGCAGCTTAGCGGCTACAGACAGGCGCCAGCCCCAGCATTTT
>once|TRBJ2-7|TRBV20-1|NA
CSARRTAAYEQYF
TGCAGTGCTAGACGGACAGCAGCCTACGAGCAGTACTTC
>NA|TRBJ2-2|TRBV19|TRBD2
CASLGASGTTGELFF
TGTGCCAGTCTAGGGGCTAGCGGGACCACCGGGGAGCTGTTTTTT
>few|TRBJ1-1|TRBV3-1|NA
CASSQEVLMNTEAFF
TGTGCCAGCAGCCAAGAGGTCCTCATGAACACTGAAGCTTTCTTT
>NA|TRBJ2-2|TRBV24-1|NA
CATTSRGAGGELFF
TGTGCCACCACCTCCCGAGGGGCTGGCGGGGAGCTGTTTTTT